The present T cell receptor beta chain was sequenced within a study of T cell repertoires in cytomegalovirus infection. Study-wide background: Matching HLA type, along with CMV infection, was indicated by public TCR beta signatures.

This CDR3 comprises 14 residues. CDR1 and CDR2 from the germline V gene are MNHNY and SVGAGI (reference sequence). V was shortened by 4 bases and J by 1 base, with 10 bases between the two germline ends. Ten or more counts support this clonotype. TCRdb recomputed calls from the reads with MiXCR, one row per CDR3 protein. Of 480,000 or so distinct CDR3 sequences in the sample, around 10% were seen once. This receptor was taken from a human donor in good health (CMV status not recorded). Some clones in this sample may be carry-over from other donors' samples. This chain links TRBV6-6 with TRBJ2-5, with unresolved D. Sequencing used PBMCs. CDR3 sequence reads: CASSSGRSQETQYF. CDR3 sequence (DNA): TGTGCCAGCAGTTCCGGAAGAAGCCAAGAGACCCAGTACTTC.